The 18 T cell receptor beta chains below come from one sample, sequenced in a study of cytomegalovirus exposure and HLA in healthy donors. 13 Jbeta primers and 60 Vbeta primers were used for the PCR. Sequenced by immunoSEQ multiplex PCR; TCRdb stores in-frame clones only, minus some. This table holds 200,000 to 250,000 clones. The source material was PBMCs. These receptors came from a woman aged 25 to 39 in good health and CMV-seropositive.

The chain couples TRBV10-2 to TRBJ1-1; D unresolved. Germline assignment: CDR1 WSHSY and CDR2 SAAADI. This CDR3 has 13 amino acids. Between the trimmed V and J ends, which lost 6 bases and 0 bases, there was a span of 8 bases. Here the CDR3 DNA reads TGCGCCAGCAGGGCAGATTTGAACACTGAAGCTTTCTTT. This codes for CASRADLNTEAFF.

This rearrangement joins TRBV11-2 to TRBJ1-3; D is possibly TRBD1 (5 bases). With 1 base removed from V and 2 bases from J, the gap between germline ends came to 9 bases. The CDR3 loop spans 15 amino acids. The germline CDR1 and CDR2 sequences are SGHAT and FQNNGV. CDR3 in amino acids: CASSLGPGAGNTIYF. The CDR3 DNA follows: TGTGCCAGCAGCTTAGGTCCGGGGGCTGGAAACACCATATATTTT.

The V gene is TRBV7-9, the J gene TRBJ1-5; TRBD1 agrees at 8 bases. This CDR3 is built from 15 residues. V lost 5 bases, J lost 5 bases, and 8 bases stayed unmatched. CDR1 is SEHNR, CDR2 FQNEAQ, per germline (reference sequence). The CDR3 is CASSARAGGDQPQHF. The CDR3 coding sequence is TGTGCCAGCAGCGCCAGGGCAGGGGGCGATCAGCCCCAGCATTTT.

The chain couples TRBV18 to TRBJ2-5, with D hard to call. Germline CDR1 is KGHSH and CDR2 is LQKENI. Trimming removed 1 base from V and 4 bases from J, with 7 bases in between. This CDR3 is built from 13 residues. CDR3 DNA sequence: TGTGCCAGCTCACCACGGGCCAGAGAGACCCAGTACTTC. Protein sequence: CASSPRARETQYF.

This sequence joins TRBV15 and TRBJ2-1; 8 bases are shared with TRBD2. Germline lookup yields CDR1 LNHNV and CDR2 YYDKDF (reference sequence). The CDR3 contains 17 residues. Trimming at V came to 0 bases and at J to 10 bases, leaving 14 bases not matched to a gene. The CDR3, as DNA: TGTGCCACCAGCAGAGAAGGATTGGGACTAGGGGCGGGCGAGCAGTTCTTC. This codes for CATSREGLGLGAGEQFF.

Here the CDR3 DNA reads TGTGCCAGCAGTCTTGCGTCGAAACTCCTAACCTACGAGCAGTACTTC. It codes for CASSLASKLLTYEQYF. The chain joins TRBV28 to TRBJ2-7, with D uncertain. The CDR3 consists of 16 residues. Per the germline V gene, CDR1 is MDHEN and CDR2 is SYDVKM. Trimming pared 5 bases from V and 2 bases from J, leaving 19 bases between.

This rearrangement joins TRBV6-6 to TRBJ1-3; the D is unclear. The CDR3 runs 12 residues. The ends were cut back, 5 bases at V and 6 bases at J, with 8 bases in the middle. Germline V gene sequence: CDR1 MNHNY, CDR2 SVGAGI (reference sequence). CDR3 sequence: CASSSPQNTIYF. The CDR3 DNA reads TGTGCCAGCAGTAGCCCCCAAAACACCATATATTTT.

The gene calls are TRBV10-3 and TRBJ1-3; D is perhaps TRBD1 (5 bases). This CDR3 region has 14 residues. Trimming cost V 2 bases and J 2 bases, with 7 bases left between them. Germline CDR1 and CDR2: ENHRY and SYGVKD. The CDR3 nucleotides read TGTGCCATCAGTGAGGGCAGGGCTGGAAACACCATATATTTT. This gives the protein CAISEGRAGNTIYF.

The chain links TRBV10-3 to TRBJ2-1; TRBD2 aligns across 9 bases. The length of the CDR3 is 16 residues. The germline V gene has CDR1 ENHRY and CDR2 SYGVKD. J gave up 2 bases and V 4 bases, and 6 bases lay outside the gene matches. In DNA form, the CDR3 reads TGTGCCATCAGTGGCCCGGCTAGCGGGACCTACAATGAGCAGTTCTTC. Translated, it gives CAISGPASGTYNEQFF.

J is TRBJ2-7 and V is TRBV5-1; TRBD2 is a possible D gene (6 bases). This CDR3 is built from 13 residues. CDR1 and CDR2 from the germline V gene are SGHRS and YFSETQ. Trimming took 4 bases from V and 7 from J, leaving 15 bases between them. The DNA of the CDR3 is TGCGCCAGCAGCGGAGGGGACGCTCTTGAGCAGTACTTC. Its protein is CASSGGDALEQYF.

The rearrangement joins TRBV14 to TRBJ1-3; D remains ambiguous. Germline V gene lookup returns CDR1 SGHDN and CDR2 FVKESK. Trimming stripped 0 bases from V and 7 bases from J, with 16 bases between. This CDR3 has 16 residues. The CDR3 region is CASSQDRIVAGNTIYF. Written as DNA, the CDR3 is TGTGCCAGCAGCCAAGATCGCATCGTGGCCGGGAACACCATATATTTT.

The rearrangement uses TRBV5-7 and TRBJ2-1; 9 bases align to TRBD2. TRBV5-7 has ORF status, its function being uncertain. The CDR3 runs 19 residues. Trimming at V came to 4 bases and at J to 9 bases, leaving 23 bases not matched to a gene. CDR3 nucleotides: TGTGCCAGCAGCCCCCGACGGGGGGCGGGGGGGGGCCCTCTTGCTGAGCAGTTCTTC. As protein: CASSPRRGAGGGPLAEQFF.

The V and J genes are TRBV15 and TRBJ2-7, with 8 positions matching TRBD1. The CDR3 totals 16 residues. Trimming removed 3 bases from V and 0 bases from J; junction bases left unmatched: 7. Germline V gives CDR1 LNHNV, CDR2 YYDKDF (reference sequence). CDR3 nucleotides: TGTGCCACCAGCAGTGTTGGACAGGGAAGCTCCTACGAGCAGTACTTC. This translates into CATSSVGQGSSYEQYF.

The DNA of the CDR3 is TGCGCCAGCAGTGATGGGAGCTCCTACAATGAGCAGTTCTTC. Encoded protein: CASSDGSSYNEQFF. The chain recombines TRBV10-1 with TRBJ2-1; TRBD2 might be the D (5 bases). The CDR3 extends over 14 amino acids. Trimming cost V 3 bases and J 0 bases, with 6 bases left between them. Germline assignment: CDR1 WNHNN and CDR2 SYGVQD (reference sequence).

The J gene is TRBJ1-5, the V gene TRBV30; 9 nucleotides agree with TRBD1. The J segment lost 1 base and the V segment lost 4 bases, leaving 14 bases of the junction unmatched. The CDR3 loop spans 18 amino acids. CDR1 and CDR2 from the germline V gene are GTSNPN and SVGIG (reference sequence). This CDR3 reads CAWISSTGGLSSNQPQHF. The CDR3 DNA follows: TGTGCCTGGATTAGTTCGACAGGGGGGTTATCGAGCAATCAGCCCCAGCATTTT.

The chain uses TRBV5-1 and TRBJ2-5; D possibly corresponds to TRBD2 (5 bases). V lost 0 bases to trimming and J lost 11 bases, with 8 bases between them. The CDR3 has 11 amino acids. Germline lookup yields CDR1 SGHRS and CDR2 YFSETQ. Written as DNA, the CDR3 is TGCGCCAGCAGCTTGGAATGGGAGCAGTACTTC. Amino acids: CASSLEWEQYF.

The CDR3 DNA sequence: TGTGCCAGCTCAGTCGGACAGGGAAGCTCCTACGAGCAGTACTTC. Protein product: CASSVGQGSSYEQYF. This chain connects TRBV18 to TRBJ2-7; TRBD1 matches 8 bases. The J segment lost 0 bases and the V segment lost 5 bases, leaving 6 bases of the junction unmatched. This CDR3 spans 15 amino acids. Germline V lookup: CDR1 KGHSH, CDR2 LQKENI.

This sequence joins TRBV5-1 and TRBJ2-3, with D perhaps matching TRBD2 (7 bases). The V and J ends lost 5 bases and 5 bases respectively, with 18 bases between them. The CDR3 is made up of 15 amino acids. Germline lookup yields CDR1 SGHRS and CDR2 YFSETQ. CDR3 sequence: CASRGGGGAGDTQYF. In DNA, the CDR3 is TGCGCCAGCAGAGGAGGAGGGGGGGCGGGAGATACGCAGTATTTT.